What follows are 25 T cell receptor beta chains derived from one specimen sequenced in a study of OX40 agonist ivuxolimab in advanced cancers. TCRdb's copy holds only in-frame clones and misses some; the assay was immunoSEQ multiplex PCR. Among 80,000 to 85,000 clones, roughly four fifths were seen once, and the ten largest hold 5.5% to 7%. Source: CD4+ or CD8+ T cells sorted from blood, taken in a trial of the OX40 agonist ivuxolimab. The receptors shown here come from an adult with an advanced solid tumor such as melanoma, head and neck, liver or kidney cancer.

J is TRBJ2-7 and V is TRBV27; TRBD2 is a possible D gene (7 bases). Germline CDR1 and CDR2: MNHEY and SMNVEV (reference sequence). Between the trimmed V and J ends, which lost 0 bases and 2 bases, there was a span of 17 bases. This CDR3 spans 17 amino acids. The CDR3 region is CASSLSHLGGVTYEQYF. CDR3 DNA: TGTGCCAGCAGTTTATCCCATTTAGGGGGGGTGACCTACGAGCAGTACTTC.

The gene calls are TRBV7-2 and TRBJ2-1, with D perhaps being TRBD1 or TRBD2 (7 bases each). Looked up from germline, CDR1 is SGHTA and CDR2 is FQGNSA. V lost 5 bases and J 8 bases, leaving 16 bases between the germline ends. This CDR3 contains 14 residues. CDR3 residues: CASSPGGGLDEQFF. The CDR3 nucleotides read TGTGCCAGCAGCCCAGGGGGGGGCCTGGATGAGCAGTTCTTC.

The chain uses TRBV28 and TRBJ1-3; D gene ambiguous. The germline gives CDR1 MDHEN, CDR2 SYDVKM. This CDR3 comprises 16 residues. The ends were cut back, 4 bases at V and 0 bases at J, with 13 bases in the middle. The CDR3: CASSWPRSSSGNTIYF. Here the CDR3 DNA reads TGTGCCAGCAGTTGGCCCAGGAGTAGCTCTGGAAACACCATATATTTT.

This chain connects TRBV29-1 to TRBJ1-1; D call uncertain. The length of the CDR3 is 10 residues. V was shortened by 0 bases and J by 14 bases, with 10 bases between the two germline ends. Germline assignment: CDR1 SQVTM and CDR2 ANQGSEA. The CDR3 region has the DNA TGCAGCGTTGAAGAGTTAGGGTGCTTCTTT. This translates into CSVEELGCFF.

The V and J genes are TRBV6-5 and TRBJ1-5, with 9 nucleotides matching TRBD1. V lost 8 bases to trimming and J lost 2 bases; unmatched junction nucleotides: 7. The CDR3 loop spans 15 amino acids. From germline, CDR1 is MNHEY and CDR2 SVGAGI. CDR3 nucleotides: TGTGCCAGCTGGCCCAGGACAGGGGGCAATCAGCCCCAGCATTTT. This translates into CASWPRTGGNQPQHF.

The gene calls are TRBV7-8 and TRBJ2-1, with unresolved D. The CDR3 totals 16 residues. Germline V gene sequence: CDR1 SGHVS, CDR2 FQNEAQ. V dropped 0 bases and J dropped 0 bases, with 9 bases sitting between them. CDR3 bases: TGTGCCAGCAGCTTAGCGCCAGTCGACTCCTACAATGAGCAGTTCTTC. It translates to CASSLAPVDSYNEQFF.

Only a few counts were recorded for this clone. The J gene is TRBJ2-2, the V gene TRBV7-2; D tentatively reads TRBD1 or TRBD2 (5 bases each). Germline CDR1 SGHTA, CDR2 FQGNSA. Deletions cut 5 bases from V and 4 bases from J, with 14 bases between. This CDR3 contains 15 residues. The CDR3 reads CASSNRDGRTGELFF. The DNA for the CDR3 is TGTGCCAGCAGCAACCGGGACGGGCGCACCGGGGAGCTGTTTTTT.

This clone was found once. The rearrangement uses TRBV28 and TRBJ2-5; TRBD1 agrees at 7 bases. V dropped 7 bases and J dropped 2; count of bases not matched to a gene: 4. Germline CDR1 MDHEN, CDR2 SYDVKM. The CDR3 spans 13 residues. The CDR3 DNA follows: TGTGCCAGCAACCCGGGACAGCAAGAGACCCAGTACTTC. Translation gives CASNPGQQETQYF.

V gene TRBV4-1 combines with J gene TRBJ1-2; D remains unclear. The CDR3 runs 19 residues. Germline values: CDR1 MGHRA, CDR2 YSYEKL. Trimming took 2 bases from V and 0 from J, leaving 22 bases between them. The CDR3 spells CASSQTLLGSIQTNYGYTF. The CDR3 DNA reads TGCGCCAGCAGCCAAACTCTCCTGGGCAGCATTCAAACTAACTATGGCTACACCTTC.

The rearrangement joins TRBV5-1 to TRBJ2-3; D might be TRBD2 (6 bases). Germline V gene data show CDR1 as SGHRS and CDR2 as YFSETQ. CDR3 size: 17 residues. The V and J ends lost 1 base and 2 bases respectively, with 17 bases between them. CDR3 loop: CASSLRKGRDFTDTQYF. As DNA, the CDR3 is TGCGCCAGCAGCTTGCGGAAGGGGCGGGATTTCACAGATACGCAGTATTTT. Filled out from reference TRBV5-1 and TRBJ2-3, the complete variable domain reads KAGVTQTPRYLIKTRGQQVTLSCSPISGHRSVSWYQQTPGQGLQFLFEYFSETQRNKGNFPGRFSGRQFSNSRSEMNVSTLELGDSALYLCASSLRKGRDFTDTQYFGPGTRLTVL.

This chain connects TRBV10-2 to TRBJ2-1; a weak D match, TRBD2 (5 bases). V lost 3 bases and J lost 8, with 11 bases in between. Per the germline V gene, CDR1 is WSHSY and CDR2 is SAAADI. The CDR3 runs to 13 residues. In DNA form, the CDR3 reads TGCGCCAGCAGTGACCGGGGTATCCATGAGCAGTTCTTC. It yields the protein CASSDRGIHEQFF.

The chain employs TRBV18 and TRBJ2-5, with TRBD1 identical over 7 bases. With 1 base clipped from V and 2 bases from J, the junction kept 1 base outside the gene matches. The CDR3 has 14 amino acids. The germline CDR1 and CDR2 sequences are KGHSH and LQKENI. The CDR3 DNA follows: TGTGCCAGCTCACCACTGGGACAGCAAGAGACCCAGTACTTC. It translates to CASSPLGQQETQYF.

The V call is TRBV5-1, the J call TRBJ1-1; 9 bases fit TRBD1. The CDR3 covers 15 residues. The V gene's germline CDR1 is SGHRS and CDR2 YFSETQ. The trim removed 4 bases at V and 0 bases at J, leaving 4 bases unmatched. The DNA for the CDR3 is TGCGCCAGCAGCCCGAGACAGGGGGTGAACACTGAAGCTTTCTTT. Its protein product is CASSPRQGVNTEAFF.

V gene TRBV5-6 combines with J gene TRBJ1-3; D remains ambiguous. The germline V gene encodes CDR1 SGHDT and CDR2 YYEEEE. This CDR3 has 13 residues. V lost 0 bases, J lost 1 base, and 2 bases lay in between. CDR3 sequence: CASSLESGNTIYF. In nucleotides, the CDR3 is TGTGCCAGCAGCTTGGAGTCTGGAAACACCATATATTTT.

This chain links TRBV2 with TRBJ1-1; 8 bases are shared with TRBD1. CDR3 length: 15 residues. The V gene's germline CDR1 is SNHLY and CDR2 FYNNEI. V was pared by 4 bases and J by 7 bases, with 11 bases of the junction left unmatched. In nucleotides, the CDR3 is TGTGCCAGCAGTGTGGGACAGGTCGATGGTGATGAAGCTTTCTTT. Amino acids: CASSVGQVDGDEAFF.

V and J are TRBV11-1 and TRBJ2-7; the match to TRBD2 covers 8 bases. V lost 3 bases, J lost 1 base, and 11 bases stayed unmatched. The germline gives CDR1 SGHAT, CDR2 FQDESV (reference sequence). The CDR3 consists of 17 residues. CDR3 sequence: CASSFDYGRGSSYEQYF. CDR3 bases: TGTGCCAGCAGCTTCGACTACGGGAGGGGGAGTTCCTACGAGCAGTACTTC.

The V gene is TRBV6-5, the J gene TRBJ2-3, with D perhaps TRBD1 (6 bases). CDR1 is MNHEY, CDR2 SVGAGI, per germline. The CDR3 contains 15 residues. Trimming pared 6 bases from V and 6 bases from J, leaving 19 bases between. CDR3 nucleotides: TGTGCCAGCAGATCCTGGGGGACAAGGGGGGATACGCAGTATTTT. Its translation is CASRSWGTRGDTQYF.

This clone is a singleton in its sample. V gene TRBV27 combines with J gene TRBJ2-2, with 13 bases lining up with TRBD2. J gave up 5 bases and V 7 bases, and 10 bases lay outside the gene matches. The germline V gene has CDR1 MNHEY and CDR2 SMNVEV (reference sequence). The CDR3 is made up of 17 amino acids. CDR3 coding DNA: TGTGCCAGCACCCGCGGACTAGCGGGAGCAGGTACCGGGGAGCTGTTTTTT. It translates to CASTRGLAGAGTGELFF.

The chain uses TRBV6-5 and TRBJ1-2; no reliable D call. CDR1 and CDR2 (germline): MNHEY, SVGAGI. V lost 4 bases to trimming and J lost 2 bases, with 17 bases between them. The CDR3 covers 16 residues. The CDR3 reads CASSSREGLTNYGYTF. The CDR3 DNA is TGTGCCAGCAGTTCACGGGAGGGCCTCACGAACTATGGCTACACCTTC.

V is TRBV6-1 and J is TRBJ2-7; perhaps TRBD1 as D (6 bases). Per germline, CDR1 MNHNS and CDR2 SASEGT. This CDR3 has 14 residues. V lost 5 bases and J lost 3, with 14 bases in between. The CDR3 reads CASSSRDIYYEQYV. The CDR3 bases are TGTGCCAGCAGTTCCCGGGACATCTACTACGAGCAGTACGTC.

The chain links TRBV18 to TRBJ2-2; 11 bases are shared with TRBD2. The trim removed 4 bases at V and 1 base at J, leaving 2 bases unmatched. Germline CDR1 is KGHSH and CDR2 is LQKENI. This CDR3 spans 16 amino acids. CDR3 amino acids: CASSRGLAENTGELFF. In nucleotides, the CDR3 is TGTGCCAGCTCACGGGGACTAGCGGAGAACACCGGGGAGCTGTTTTTT.

CDR3 nucleotides: TGTGCCATCAGTGAGGGGCTCAATCAGCCCCAGCATTTT. It is translated as CAISEGLNQPQHF. V usage is TRBV10-3 and J usage is TRBJ1-5; no definite D call. CDR1 ENHRY and CDR2 SYGVKD come from the germline V gene. The CDR3 covers 13 residues. V dropped 2 bases and J dropped 3 bases, with 5 bases sitting between them.

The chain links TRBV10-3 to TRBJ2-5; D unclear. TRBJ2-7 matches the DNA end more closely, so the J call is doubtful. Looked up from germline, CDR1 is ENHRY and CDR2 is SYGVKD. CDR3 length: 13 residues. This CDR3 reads CAITREIGYEQYF. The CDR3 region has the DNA TGTGCCATCACCCGCGAAATAGGGTACGAGCAGTACTTC.

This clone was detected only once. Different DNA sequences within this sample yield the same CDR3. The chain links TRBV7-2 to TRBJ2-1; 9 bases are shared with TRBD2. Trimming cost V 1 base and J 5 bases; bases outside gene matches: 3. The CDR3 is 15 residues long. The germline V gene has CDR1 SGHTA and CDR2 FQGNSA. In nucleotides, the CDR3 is TGTGCCAGCAGCTTAGTTAGCGGGGGAAACAATGAGCAGTTCTTC. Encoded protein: CASSLVSGGNNEQFF.

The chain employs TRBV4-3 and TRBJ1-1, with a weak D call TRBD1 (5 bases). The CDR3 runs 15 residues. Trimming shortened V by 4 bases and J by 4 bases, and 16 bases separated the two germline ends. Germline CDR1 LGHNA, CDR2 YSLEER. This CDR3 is CASSPGGGLGTEAFF. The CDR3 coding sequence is TGCGCCAGCAGCCCCGGGGGAGGGTTGGGCACTGAAGCTTTCTTT.